These T cell receptor beta chains were read from a single sample in a study of blood T cell repertoires in COVID-19. Data came from immunoSEQ multiplex PCR; TCRdb stores just in-frame clones and leaves some out. The sample has hundreds of thousands of clones, around 90% seen once. The sample comprised PBMCs or T cells enriched from blood (not recorded which). Receptors were obtained from a young woman who had recovered from COVID-19. CDR3s include the opening cysteine and the closing phenylalanine or tryptophan. Each record gives: V gene, CDR3 length, J gene, clone size, D gene, CDR3 protein, CDR3 DNA. A D gene is named only where the DNA matches it firmly. Not all rows give a size; the values are once, few, many and, for expanded clones, a class.

V gene: TRBV5-4; CDR3 length: 16; J gene: TRBJ2-7; clone size: -; D gene: TRBD2; CDR3 protein: CASSTGLAGGHDEQYF; CDR3 DNA: TGTGCCAGCAGCACCGGACTAGCGGGAGGACATGACGAGCAGTACTTC
V gene: TRBV27; CDR3 length: 15; J gene: TRBJ1-2; clone size: -; D gene: -; CDR3 protein: CASSLRRADNYGYTF; CDR3 DNA: TGTGCCAGCAGTTTACGGAGGGCGGATAACTATGGCTACACCTTC
V gene: TRBV7-2; CDR3 length: 17; J gene: TRBJ2-5; clone size: -; D gene: TRBD2; CDR3 protein: CASSLVLLAGIQETQYF; CDR3 DNA: TGTGCCAGCAGCTTAGTTCTCCTAGCGGGGATTCAAGAGACCCAGTACTTC
V gene: TRBV5-6; CDR3 length: 13; J gene: TRBJ2-2; clone size: -; D gene: -; CDR3 protein: CASSWRGTGELFF; CDR3 DNA: TGTGCCAGCAGCTGGCGGGGAACCGGGGAGCTGTTTTTT
V gene: TRBV5-8; CDR3 length: 14; J gene: TRBJ2-1; clone size: once; D gene: -; CDR3 protein: CASSFLQGYNEQFF; CDR3 DNA: TGTGCCAGCAGCTTTCTCCAGGGCTACAATGAGCAGTTCTTC
V gene: TRBV28; CDR3 length: 14; J gene: TRBJ1-5; clone size: -; D gene: -; CDR3 protein: CASSPVGSYQPQHF; CDR3 DNA: TGTGCCAGCAGTCCCGTGGGCAGCTATCAGCCCCAGCATTTT
V gene: TRBV3-1/TRBV3-2; CDR3 length: 16; J gene: TRBJ2-7; clone size: -; D gene: -; CDR3 protein: CASSQDFTVLSYEQYF; CDR3 DNA: TGTGCCAGCAGCCAAGATTTTACGGTTCTGTCCTACGAGCAGTACTTC
V gene: TRBV19; CDR3 length: 15; J gene: TRBJ2-1; clone size: -; D gene: TRBD1; CDR3 protein: CATRARGLTRDEQFF; CDR3 DNA: TGTGCAACACGGGCCAGGGGGCTTACACGCGATGAGCAGTTCTTC
V gene: TRBV29-1; CDR3 length: 13; J gene: TRBJ1-1; clone size: -; D gene: -; CDR3 protein: CSVEVTVNTEAFF; CDR3 DNA: TGCAGCGTCGAGGTGACAGTCAACACTGAAGCTTTCTTT
V gene: TRBV10-3; CDR3 length: 12; J gene: TRBJ2-7; clone size: -; D gene: -; CDR3 protein: CAISGLAGEQYF; CDR3 DNA: TGTGCCATCAGTGGATTGGCGGGCGAGCAGTACTTC
V gene: TRBV6-5; CDR3 length: 14; J gene: TRBJ2-3; clone size: -; D gene: TRBD2; CDR3 protein: CASSYTSAQDTQYF; CDR3 DNA: TGTGCCAGCAGCTATACTAGCGCCCAGGATACGCAGTATTTT
V gene: TRBV5-1; CDR3 length: 17; J gene: TRBJ1-1; clone size: -; D gene: TRBD1; CDR3 protein: CASSLVGQGALDTEAFF; CDR3 DNA: TGCGCCAGCAGCTTGGTTGGACAGGGGGCCCTAGACACTGAAGCTTTCTTT
V gene: TRBV19; CDR3 length: 15; J gene: TRBJ2-7; clone size: once; D gene: -; CDR3 protein: CASSMSAGLTYEQYF; CDR3 DNA: TGTGCCAGTAGTATGTCGGCAGGCCTTACCTACGAGCAGTACTTC
V gene: TRBV24-1; CDR3 length: 15; J gene: TRBJ1-1; clone size: -; D gene: -; CDR3 protein: CATSEVGTTNTEAFF; CDR3 DNA: TGTGCCACCAGCGAGGTAGGGACAACGAACACTGAAGCTTTCTTT
V gene: TRBV28; CDR3 length: 12; J gene: TRBJ1-2; clone size: -; D gene: -; CDR3 protein: CASNLQGIGYTF; CDR3 DNA: TGTGCCAGCAACCTACAGGGTATCGGCTACACCTTC
V gene: TRBV18; CDR3 length: 14; J gene: TRBJ1-2; clone size: -; D gene: TRBD1; CDR3 protein: CASSEGQGVYGYTF; CDR3 DNA: TGTGCCAGCTCAGAAGGACAGGGGGTCTATGGCTACACCTTC
V gene: TRBV4-3; CDR3 length: 15; J gene: TRBJ2-7; clone size: -; D gene: -; CDR3 protein: CASSQDIALAYEQYF; CDR3 DNA: TGCGCCAGCAGCCAAGATATTGCACTAGCCTACGAGCAGTACTTC
V gene: TRBV4-2; CDR3 length: 13; J gene: TRBJ2-5; clone size: many; D gene: -; CDR3 protein: CASSQEVAETQYF; CDR3 DNA: TGTGCCAGCAGCCAAGAAGTAGCGGAGACCCAGTACTTC
V gene: TRBV3-1/TRBV3-2; CDR3 length: 16; J gene: TRBJ1-4; clone size: -; D gene: TRBD1; CDR3 protein: CASSQATGGGGEKLFF; CDR3 DNA: TGTGCCAGCAGCCAAGCTACAGGGGGCGGGGGTGAAAAACTGTTTTTT
V gene: TRBV30; CDR3 length: 12; J gene: TRBJ1-2; clone size: -; D gene: -; CDR3 protein: CASSPAGDGYTF; CDR3 DNA: TGTGCCTCCTCGCCGGCCGGAGATGGCTACACCTTC
V gene: TRBV5-1; CDR3 length: 14; J gene: TRBJ2-7; clone size: -; D gene: -; CDR3 protein: CASSFNRDVYEQYF; CDR3 DNA: TGCGCCAGCAGCTTTAACAGGGATGTCTACGAGCAGTACTTC
V gene: TRBV11-3; CDR3 length: 13; J gene: TRBJ2-3; clone size: -; D gene: -; CDR3 protein: CASSFSSTDTQYF; CDR3 DNA: TGTGCCAGCAGCTTCTCTAGCACAGATACGCAGTATTTT
V gene: TRBV5-1; CDR3 length: 14; J gene: TRBJ1-4; clone size: -; D gene: -; CDR3 protein: CASSAGATNEKLFF; CDR3 DNA: TGCGCCAGCAGCGCGGGAGCAACTAATGAAAAACTGTTTTTT
V gene: TRBV28; CDR3 length: 16; J gene: TRBJ1-3; clone size: -; D gene: TRBD1; CDR3 protein: CATLSGGGVTGNTIYF; CDR3 DNA: TGTGCCACCCTTAGTGGAGGGGGCGTGACTGGAAACACCATATATTTT
V gene: TRBV28; CDR3 length: 15; J gene: TRBJ2-2; clone size: once; D gene: TRBD2; CDR3 protein: CASRHSGPNTGELFF; CDR3 DNA: TGTGCCAGCAGACATAGCGGGCCGAACACCGGGGAGCTGTTTTTT
V gene: TRBV11-3; CDR3 length: 14; J gene: TRBJ2-1; clone size: -; D gene: -; CDR3 protein: CASSERGLAWEQFF; CDR3 DNA: TGTGCCAGCAGCGAACGGGGTTTGGCGTGGGAGCAGTTCTTC
V gene: TRBV28; CDR3 length: 13; J gene: TRBJ2-2; clone size: -; D gene: -; CDR3 protein: CASSLFLTGELFF; CDR3 DNA: TGTGCCAGCAGTTTATTCCTGACCGGGGAGCTGTTTTTT
V gene: TRBV28; CDR3 length: 14; J gene: TRBJ2-5; clone size: -; D gene: TRBD2; CDR3 protein: CASRQLGGEETQYF; CDR3 DNA: TGTGCCAGCAGACAGTTGGGGGGGGAAGAGACCCAGTACTTC
V gene: TRBV10-3; CDR3 length: 15; J gene: TRBJ1-2; clone size: -; D gene: -; CDR3 protein: CAISEPTGTNYGYTF; CDR3 DNA: TGTGCCATCAGTGAGCCCACAGGAACTAACTATGGCTACACCTTC
V gene: TRBV28; CDR3 length: 15; J gene: TRBJ2-7; clone size: -; D gene: -; CDR3 protein: CASSFWGRVPYEQYF; CDR3 DNA: TGTGCCAGCAGTTTTTGGGGCAGGGTTCCCTACGAGCAGTACTTC
V gene: TRBV28; CDR3 length: 15; J gene: TRBJ1-2; clone size: -; D gene: -; CDR3 protein: CASSSPPEGNYGYTF; CDR3 DNA: TGTGCCAGCAGTTCGCCACCGGAGGGGAACTATGGCTACACCTTC
V gene: TRBV5-1; CDR3 length: 16; J gene: TRBJ2-1; clone size: -; D gene: -; CDR3 protein: CASSLDGELRYNEQFF; CDR3 DNA: TGCGCCAGCAGCTTGGATGGGGAGCTGCGGTACAATGAGCAGTTCTTC
V gene: TRBV5-4; CDR3 length: 18; J gene: TRBJ2-5; clone size: few; D gene: TRBD2; CDR3 protein: CASSRLKRTSPSRETQYF; CDR3 DNA: TGTGCCAGCAGCAGGCTGAAACGGACTAGCCCATCCCGCGAGACCCAGTACTTC
V gene: TRBV6-5; CDR3 length: 14; J gene: TRBJ1-1; clone size: -; D gene: -; CDR3 protein: CASSYREGITEAFF; CDR3 DNA: TGTGCCAGCAGTTACAGGGAGGGAATCACTGAAGCTTTCTTT
V gene: TRBV10-2; CDR3 length: 17; J gene: TRBJ2-1; clone size: -; D gene: TRBD2; CDR3 protein: CASSERSSGRPYNEQFF; CDR3 DNA: TGCGCCAGCAGTGAGAGGAGTAGCGGGAGGCCCTACAATGAGCAGTTCTTC
V gene: TRBV6-5; CDR3 length: 15; J gene: TRBJ1-3; clone size: once; D gene: -; CDR3 protein: CASSFGTMGGNTIYF; CDR3 DNA: TGTGCCAGCAGTTTCGGGACTATGGGTGGAAACACCATATATTTT
V gene: TRBV7-9; CDR3 length: 13; J gene: TRBJ2-7; clone size: -; D gene: -; CDR3 protein: CASSFKNSYEQYF; CDR3 DNA: TGTGCCAGCAGCTTTAAAAACTCCTACGAGCAGTACTTC
V gene: TRBV3-1/TRBV3-2; CDR3 length: 16; J gene: TRBJ2-3; clone size: -; D gene: TRBD1; CDR3 protein: CASSQGAGTVTDTQYF; CDR3 DNA: TGTGCCAGCAGCCAAGGGGCCGGGACAGTCACAGATACGCAGTATTTT
V gene: TRBV7-8; CDR3 length: 16; J gene: TRBJ2-7; clone size: few; D gene: -; CDR3 protein: CASSLSSAGRAYEQYF; CDR3 DNA: TGTGCCAGCAGCTTAAGCTCGGCAGGTCGAGCCTACGAGCAGTACTTC
V gene: TRBV4-3; CDR3 length: 17; J gene: TRBJ2-5; clone size: -; D gene: TRBD1; CDR3 protein: CASSQGTGPLVQETQYF; CDR3 DNA: TGCGCCAGCAGCCAAGGGACAGGCCCCCTAGTCCAAGAGACCCAGTACTTC
V gene: TRBV19; CDR3 length: 14; J gene: TRBJ1-1; clone size: once; D gene: -; CDR3 protein: CASRPTSIGTEAFF; CDR3 DNA: TGTGCCAGTAGGCCCACGAGTATTGGCACTGAAGCTTTCTTT
V gene: TRBV7-2; CDR3 length: 13; J gene: TRBJ2-5; clone size: -; D gene: -; CDR3 protein: CASSLTRQETQYF; CDR3 DNA: TGTGCCAGCAGCTTAACACGACAAGAGACCCAGTACTTC
V gene: TRBV24-1; CDR3 length: 16; J gene: TRBJ2-3; clone size: -; D gene: TRBD2; CDR3 protein: CATSVPGRAGTDTQYF; CDR3 DNA: TGTGCCACCAGTGTGCCCGGGAGGGCCGGAACAGATACGCAGTATTTT
V gene: TRBV18; CDR3 length: 15; J gene: TRBJ1-6; clone size: -; D gene: TRBD1; CDR3 protein: CASSPYRGRNSPLHF; CDR3 DNA: TGTGCCAGCTCACCATACAGGGGACGGAATTCACCCCTCCACTTT
V gene: TRBV6-1; CDR3 length: 15; J gene: TRBJ2-7; clone size: -; D gene: TRBD2; CDR3 protein: CASSEGTTEVYEQYF; CDR3 DNA: TGTGCCAGCAGTGAGGGGACTACCGAAGTCTACGAGCAGTACTTC
V gene: TRBV30; CDR3 length: 13; J gene: TRBJ1-4; clone size: -; D gene: -; CDR3 protein: CAWIQKPNEKLFF; CDR3 DNA: TGTGCCTGGATACAGAAACCTAATGAAAAACTGTTTTTT
V gene: TRBV6-2/TRBV6-3; CDR3 length: 16; J gene: TRBJ1-3; clone size: few; D gene: -; CDR3 protein: CASSDGAENSGNTIYF; CDR3 DNA: TGTGCCAGCAGTGACGGAGCAGAGAACTCTGGAAACACCATATATTTT
V gene: TRBV19; CDR3 length: 15; J gene: TRBJ2-6; clone size: -; D gene: -; CDR3 protein: CASSIPGTGANVLTF; CDR3 DNA: TGTGCCAGTAGTATCCCAGGGACTGGGGCCAACGTCCTGACTTTC
V gene: TRBV6-5; CDR3 length: 12; J gene: TRBJ2-7; clone size: once; D gene: -; CDR3 protein: CASRGLSYEQYF; CDR3 DNA: TGTGCCAGCAGGGGACTTTCCTACGAGCAGTACTTC
V gene: TRBV30; CDR3 length: 14; J gene: TRBJ1-2; clone size: -; D gene: TRBD1; CDR3 protein: CAWSRGTGGYGYTF; CDR3 DNA: TGTGCCTGGAGTAGGGGGACAGGGGGCTATGGCTACACCTTC
V gene: TRBV4-1; CDR3 length: 16; J gene: TRBJ1-3; clone size: few; D gene: -; CDR3 protein: CASSQDAGYSGNTIYF; CDR3 DNA: TGCGCCAGCAGCCAAGACGCGGGCTACTCTGGAAACACCATATATTTT
V gene: TRBV7-8; CDR3 length: 13; J gene: TRBJ1-5; clone size: -; D gene: -; CDR3 protein: CASSLAGDQPQHF; CDR3 DNA: TGTGCCAGCAGCTTAGCCGGGGATCAGCCCCAGCATTTT
V gene: TRBV28; CDR3 length: 13; J gene: TRBJ1-6; clone size: -; D gene: -; CDR3 protein: CASSMPGTIALHF; CDR3 DNA: TGTGCCAGCAGTATGCCCGGGACTATAGCCCTCCACTTT
V gene: TRBV28; CDR3 length: 14; J gene: TRBJ2-7; clone size: -; D gene: -; CDR3 protein: CASSRLRDSYEQYF; CDR3 DNA: TGTGCCAGCAGTAGACTAAGGGACTCCTACGAGCAGTACTTC